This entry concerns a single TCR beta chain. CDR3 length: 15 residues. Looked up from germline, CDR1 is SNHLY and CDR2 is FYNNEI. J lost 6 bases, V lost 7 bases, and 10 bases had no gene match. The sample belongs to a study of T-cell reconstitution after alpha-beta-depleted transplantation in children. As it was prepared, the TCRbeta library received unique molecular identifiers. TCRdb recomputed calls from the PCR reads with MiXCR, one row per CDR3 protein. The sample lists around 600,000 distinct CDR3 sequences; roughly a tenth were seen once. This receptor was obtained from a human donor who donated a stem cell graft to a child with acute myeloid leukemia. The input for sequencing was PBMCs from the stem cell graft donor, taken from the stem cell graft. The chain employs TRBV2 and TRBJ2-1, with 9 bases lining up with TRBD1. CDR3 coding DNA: TGTGCCAGCATCTTACAGGGGGCTCCGGCCAATGAGCAGTTCTTC. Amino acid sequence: CASILQGAPANEQFF.